A selection of T cell receptor beta chains follows, all from one sample in a study of control samples from healthy donors and cancer patients. Clones were read by immunoSEQ multiplex PCR, and TCRdb kept only the in-frame ones, dropping some. This table has roughly 120,000 clones, 75% to 90% appearing once. Sequencing used PBMCs. The receptors were gathered from a woman aged 45 to 65 with colorectal cancer. The conserved cysteine and the conserved F or W are not part of the CDR3 here. D genes are given only for firm matches. Clone size appears in some rows only: once, few, many, or a class for an expanded clone.

j_call d_call v_call clone_size cdr3_aa
TRBJ1-1 - TRBV11-3 - ASSLQPGLEAF
TRBJ1-2 - TRBV5-6 - ASSYVGGRLANYGYT
TRBJ1-4 TRBD1 TRBV9 - ASSVGQGEGEKLF
TRBJ2-6 TRBD1 TRBV7-3 - ASSPQGTAGANVLT
TRBJ2-7 TRBD1 TRBV12-3/TRBV12-4 - ASSRNRGYEQY
TRBJ2-5 TRBD1 TRBV7-9 - ASSLEGRYGQGDQETQY
TRBJ1-4 - TRBV5-5 - ASSLRGARINEKLF
TRBJ2-3 - TRBV2 - ASSEQRPDTQY
TRBJ1-2 - TRBV20-1 - SASIESNYGYT
TRBJ2-3 TRBD1 TRBV3-1/TRBV3-2 - ASTYSGGADTQY
TRBJ1-3 - TRBV14 few ASSQGARSGNTIY
TRBJ2-7 TRBD2 TRBV5-1 few ASSLEGTSGYEQY
TRBJ2-6 TRBD2 TRBV10-3 - AIRPAGGAGANVLT
TRBJ1-3 - TRBV14 - ASSRRTDIGSGNTIY
TRBJ2-3 - TRBV5-1 few ASSLEGQDTQY
TRBJ2-7 - TRBV28 - ASSQGRLYEQY
TRBJ1-1 - TRBV6-5 - ASSYRDPVNTEAF
TRBJ2-7 - TRBV7-8 - ASSLGAGYSYEQY
TRBJ2-1 - TRBV4-1 - ASSQPLKSSYNEQF
TRBJ2-3 TRBD2 TRBV7-8 - ASSLGAGDYHTDTQY
TRBJ2-1 - TRBV20-1 - SASGGTYNEQF
TRBJ1-2 TRBD1 TRBV6-6 - ASSPGQVYGYT
TRBJ2-6 - TRBV5-8 - ASSSTGSGANVLT
TRBJ2-5 - TRBV30 - AWSSPQETQY
TRBJ2-2 - TRBV6-5 few ASARGLFNTGELF
TRBJ1-1 - TRBV6-5 - ASSSGSTNTEAF
TRBJ2-3 - TRBV12-3/TRBV12-4 - ASSLGYGDPQY
TRBJ1-2 - TRBV5-6 - ASSKEALYGYT
TRBJ2-5 - TRBV7-9 - ASSQWDKETQY
TRBJ2-5 - TRBV7-6 - ASSTGTVDWTYQETQY
TRBJ1-1 - TRBV6-1 - ASSEKGGTEAF
TRBJ2-1 - TRBV7-9 - ASSLARAGEQF
TRBJ1-2 - TRBV19 - ASSTDRYNYGYT
TRBJ2-7 - TRBV5-5 - ASSLRATPYEQY
TRBJ1-1 - TRBV3-1/TRBV3-2 - ASGRAVTEAF
TRBJ2-7 TRBD1 TRBV3-1/TRBV3-2 - ASSQTGQGDEQY
TRBJ2-2 - TRBV7-9 few ASSLLRGTGELF
TRBJ1-2 - TRBV9 - ASSPRENYGYT
TRBJ1-2 - TRBV19 once ASSMGRGGYT
TRBJ1-4 - TRBV5-6 - ASRPAGSFEKLF
TRBJ2-5 - TRBV4-1 - ASSRMERSREETQY